One and the same sample provided the 26 T cell receptor beta chains below, sequenced in a study of human T cells and chemical hapten exposure. TCRdb recomputed calls from the 5' RACE reads with MiXCR, one row per CDR3 protein. The table has 110,000 or so distinct CDR3 sequences, around 20% seen once; the top ten hold approximately 2.6%. Total RNA was isolated from unfractionated whole blood. These receptors came from a human donor in good health.

The chain links TRBV7-3 to TRBJ2-5; 9 nucleotides match TRBD2. CDR1 is SGHTA, CDR2 FQGTGA, per germline. The CDR3 spans 15 residues. V lost 5 bases, J lost 5 bases, and 9 bases stayed unmatched. The CDR3 DNA is TGTGCCAGCAGCCCCTGGGGCGGGAGGGAGGAGACCCAGTACTTC. This gives the protein CASSPWGGREETQYF.

Only a few counts were recorded for this clonotype. This rearrangement joins TRBV20-1 to TRBJ1-5; TRBD1 aligns across 9 bases. The length of the CDR3 is 16 residues. The V gene's germline CDR1 is DFQATT and CDR2 SNEGSKA (reference sequence). The V gene end was trimmed by 4 bases and the J gene end by 0 bases; junction bases not matched to a gene: 7. Here the CDR3 reads CSAIKGQGRSNQPQHF. The CDR3 bases are TGCAGTGCTATTAAGGGACAGGGCCGTAGCAATCAGCCCCAGCATTTT.

There are many counts of this clonotype. This chain links TRBV29-1 with TRBJ2-1; TRBD1 matches at 10 bases. The CDR3 loop spans 13 amino acids. Germline-derived CDR1 and CDR2 are SQVTM and ANQGSEA. With V trimmed by 7 bases and J by 3 bases, 3 bases remained unmatched. The CDR3 DNA reads as TGCAGCGCCAGGACAGGGGGCTACAATGAGCAGTTCTTC. It translates to CSARTGGYNEQFF.

This clonotype was observed a handful of times. The chain is built from TRBV20-1 and TRBJ1-1; possible D gene TRBD1, 5 bases. Germline V gene lookup returns CDR1 DFQATT and CDR2 SNEGSKA (reference sequence). V lost 0 bases and J 4 bases, leaving 9 bases between the germline ends. The CDR3 loop spans 13 amino acids. The CDR3 region has the DNA TGCAGTGCTAGAGAGGCGGGGACCACTGAAGCTTTCTTT. Translation gives CSAREAGTTEAFF.

This clonotype has more than one count but fewer than ten. CDR3 coding DNA: TGCAGTGCTAGGAAGGAGGTATTCCTCTACGAGCAGTACTTC. Translating it yields CSARKEVFLYEQYF. The chain carries TRBV20-1 and TRBJ2-7, with D tentatively TRBD2 (5 bases). Trimming removed 3 bases at V and 3 bases at J, with 15 bases between. Germline V CDR1 and CDR2: DFQATT, SNEGSKA (reference sequence). This CDR3 contains 14 residues.

In its sample, this clonotype was seen a few times. The chain uses TRBV27 and TRBJ1-5, with 8 bases aligning to TRBD1. The V and J ends lost 5 bases and 6 bases, in that order; junction bases with no gene match: 6. Germline V gene sequence: CDR1 MNHEY, CDR2 SMNVEV (reference sequence). The CDR3 sequence is 14 residues long. The CDR3 bases are TGTGCCAGCAGTATAACAGGGGGGGCTCAGCCCCAGCATTTT. It specifies CASSITGGAQPQHF.

This clonotype was detected ten times or more. V usage is TRBV20-1 and J usage is TRBJ1-5; no clear D. The germline V gene has CDR1 DFQATT and CDR2 SNEGSKA (reference sequence). The CDR3 contains 13 residues. Trimming removed 3 bases from V and 1 base from J, with 7 bases in between. The CDR3, as DNA: TGCAGTGCTAGTGGCGGGAGCAATCAGCCCCAGCATTTT. It is translated as CSASGGSNQPQHF.

This clonotype was seen a handful of times. The genes are TRBV20-1 and TRBJ2-5, with D possibly matching TRBD2 (6 bases). The CDR3 sequence is 12 residues long. V lost 6 bases, J lost 3 bases, and 11 bases lay in between. Per the germline V gene, CDR1 is DFQATT and CDR2 is SNEGSKA (reference sequence). CDR3 amino acids: CSAMRGKETQYF. In DNA form, the CDR3 reads TGCAGTGCCATGCGGGGCAAAGAGACCCAGTACTTC.

This clonotype turned up a few times. The rearrangement links TRBV6-5 to TRBJ2-3; D gene unclear. V gave up 2 bases and J gave up 4 bases, with 13 bases separating them. CDR3 length: 15 amino acids. Germline lookup yields CDR1 MNHEY and CDR2 SVGAGI. Here the CDR3 reads CASSYGNRRADTQYF. The CDR3 bases are TGTGCCAGCAGTTACGGAAACCGCCGCGCAGATACGCAGTATTTT.

This clonotype came up a few times. This chain uses TRBV5-1 with TRBJ2-4; D gene uncertain. The CDR3 is made up of 19 amino acids. V lost 0 bases to trimming and J lost 0 bases, with 19 bases between them. CDR1 is SGHRS, CDR2 YFSETQ, per germline. As DNA, the CDR3 is TGCGCCAGCAGCTTGGCCTACAGCACAAGATCCCTAGCCAAAAACATTCAGTACTTC. Translation: CASSLAYSTRSLAKNIQYF.

This chain links TRBV28 with TRBJ2-4; 9 bases are shared with TRBD1. V shed 6 bases and J 3 bases; nucleotides not matched to a gene: 6. This CDR3 is built from 15 residues. The germline V gene encodes CDR1 MDHEN and CDR2 SYDVKM. CDR3 DNA: TGTGCCAGCAGCCTGGGACAGGGTGTCAAAAACATTCAGTACTTC. Its translation is CASSLGQGVKNIQYF.

The chain carries TRBV10-3 and TRBJ2-3; a possible D gene is TRBD1 (5 bases). Germline lookup yields CDR1 ENHRY and CDR2 SYGVKD. The germline V and J ends were trimmed by 0 bases and 6 bases, with 10 bases remaining between them. This CDR3 region has 14 residues. The CDR3 loop reads CAISESDSRDTQYF. The CDR3 DNA sequence: TGTGCCATCAGTGAGTCCGACAGTCGCGATACGCAGTATTTT.

The J gene is TRBJ2-3, the V gene TRBV6-4; TRBD2 is a possible D gene (5 bases). CDR1 and CDR2 from the germline V gene are MRHNA and SNTAGT. The CDR3 contains 14 residues. Trimming removed 5 bases from V and 4 bases from J, with 13 bases in between. The CDR3 DNA sequence: TGTGCCAGCAGTTCGGACTTCATCGCAGATACGCAGTATTTT. Its translation is CASSSDFIADTQYF.

This rearrangement joins TRBV5-1 to TRBJ1-4, with D uncertain. V lost 4 bases and J lost 8, with 12 bases in between. Germline V gives CDR1 SGHRS, CDR2 YFSETQ. The CDR3 consists of 13 residues. The CDR3 coding sequence is TGCGCCAGCAGCACCGGACGGGAAGAAAAACTGTTTTTT. Its protein product is CASSTGREEKLFF. Complete variable domain (other parts from reference TRBV5-1 and TRBJ1-4): KAGVTQTPRYLIKTRGQQVTLSCSPISGHRSVSWYQQTPGQGLQFLFEYFSETQRNKGNFPGRFSGRQFSNSRSEMNVSTLELGDSALYLCASSTGREEKLFFGSGTQLSVL.

V usage is TRBV6-5 and J usage is TRBJ2-7; D not certain. Between the trimmed V and J ends, which lost 5 bases and 5 bases, there was a span of 13 bases. Germline CDR1 MNHEY, CDR2 SVGAGI. The CDR3 extends over 13 amino acids. The CDR3 coding sequence is TGTGCCAGCAGTACGAAACGTCCCCACGAGCAGTACTTC. It codes for CASSTKRPHEQYF.

This clonotype was observed a handful of times. The chain combines TRBV12-5 with TRBJ2-1; weak D call: TRBD1 (5 bases). The CDR3 extends over 16 amino acids. V was cut by 7 bases and J by 3 bases, with 19 bases left in between. The germline CDR1 and CDR2 sequences are LGHNT and FRNRAP. The CDR3: CASAQVQEFVYNEQFF. The CDR3 bases are TGTGCTAGTGCCCAGGTACAGGAATTCGTCTACAATGAGCAGTTCTTC.

This clonotype has a handful of counts. The rearrangement uses TRBV10-2 and TRBJ2-1; the match to TRBD2 covers 7 bases. V lost 9 bases and J lost 10; bases outside the gene matches: 9. The CDR3 contains 12 residues. The germline V gene has CDR1 WSHSY and CDR2 SAAADI. For the CDR3, the DNA is TGCGCCAGTACCGGGACTACTCAGGAGCAGTTCTTC. Translation gives CASTGTTQEQFF.

V gene TRBV28 combines with J gene TRBJ1-3, with 8 bases fitting TRBD1. Germline loops: CDR1 MDHEN, CDR2 SYDVKM. V dropped 5 bases and J dropped 3; count of bases not matched to a gene: 9. The CDR3 is 16 amino acids. In DNA form, the CDR3 reads TGTGCCAGCAGTCCACGGACAGGGAATTATGGAAACACCATATATTTT. Protein product: CASSPRTGNYGNTIYF.

The V call is TRBV20-1, the J call TRBJ1-3; no clear D. This CDR3 comprises 16 residues. The germline CDR1 and CDR2 sequences are DFQATT and SNEGSKA (reference sequence). Trimming pared 0 bases from V and 0 bases from J, leaving 12 bases between. The CDR3 loop reads CSARDSLRFSGNTIYF. In nucleotides, the CDR3 is TGCAGTGCTAGAGATTCCCTCCGGTTCTCTGGAAACACCATATATTTT.

In this sample, this clonotype turned up a few times. V usage is TRBV19 and J usage is TRBJ1-5; D remains unclear. Trimming took off 3 bases at V and 6 bases at J, with 6 bases between the two ends. Per the germline V gene, CDR1 is LNHDA and CDR2 is SQIVND (reference sequence). The CDR3 is made up of 12 amino acids. CDR3 loop: CASSIWSQPQHF. The CDR3 DNA sequence: TGTGCCAGTAGTATTTGGAGTCAGCCCCAGCATTTT.

This clonotype was seen more than once but under ten times. The gene calls are TRBV5-1 and TRBJ1-6, with D possibly TRBD1 on 6 matching bases. Germline-derived CDR1 and CDR2 are SGHRS and YFSETQ. The CDR3 has 16 residues. V lost 0 bases and J lost 4, with 11 bases in between. The CDR3 here is CASSLAGQRYNSPLHF. The CDR3 coding sequence is TGCGCCAGCAGCTTGGCCGGACAGCGGTATAATTCACCCCTCCACTTT.

In its sample, this clonotype was seen a few times. The chain has TRBV5-5 and TRBJ1-3; D is undetermined. The CDR3 is 17 amino acids. Germline CDR1 and CDR2: SGHKS and YYEKEE (reference sequence). Trimming shortened V by 0 bases and J by 4 bases, and 17 bases separated the two germline ends. The CDR3 nucleotides are TGTGCCAGCAGCTTGGGCGCCCCCGGCTCTGTGGGAAACACCATATATTTT. Translated: CASSLGAPGSVGNTIYF.

In this sample, this clonotype turned up a few times. The chain uses TRBV2 and TRBJ1-6; 8 nucleotides agree with TRBD1. The CDR3 is 15 residues long. Trimming at V came to 7 bases and at J to 7 bases, leaving 9 bases not matched to a gene. Looked up from germline, CDR1 is SNHLY and CDR2 is FYNNEI. CDR3 DNA sequence: TGTGCCAGCAACTTACAGGGGGGACCCAATTCACCCCTCCACTTT. This encodes CASNLQGGPNSPLHF.

This clonotype has just a few counts. The rearrangement uses TRBV27 and TRBJ2-1, with 7 bases matching TRBD1. V lost 4 bases to trimming and J lost 6 bases; unmatched junction nucleotides: 9. The CDR3 has 15 amino acids. The germline gives CDR1 MNHEY, CDR2 SMNVEV (reference sequence). The CDR3, as DNA: TGTGCCAGCAGTTCCAATGACAGGGTGGGCAATGAGCAGTTCTTC. Translating it yields CASSSNDRVGNEQFF.

This chain connects TRBV28 to TRBJ2-1, with 7 bases identical to TRBD2. V trimming: 7 bases; J trimming: 0 bases; junction bases outside the gene matches: 6. The CDR3 extends over 15 amino acids. The V gene's germline CDR1 is MDHEN and CDR2 SYDVKM. The CDR3 protein is CASIGGGSSYNEQFF. CDR3 coding DNA: TGTGCCAGCATTGGGGGGGGAAGCTCCTACAATGAGCAGTTCTTC.

This clonotype was seen only a few times. V and J are TRBV5-1 and TRBJ2-1; TRBD2 matches at 12 bases. The V segment lost 0 bases and the J segment 6 bases; nucleotides outside the gene matches: 7. The length of the CDR3 is 17 residues. Germline CDR1 is SGHRS and CDR2 is YFSETQ. This CDR3 is CASSLELAGGVSNEQFF. The CDR3 DNA follows: TGCGCCAGCAGCTTGGAACTAGCGGGAGGAGTTAGCAATGAGCAGTTCTTC.